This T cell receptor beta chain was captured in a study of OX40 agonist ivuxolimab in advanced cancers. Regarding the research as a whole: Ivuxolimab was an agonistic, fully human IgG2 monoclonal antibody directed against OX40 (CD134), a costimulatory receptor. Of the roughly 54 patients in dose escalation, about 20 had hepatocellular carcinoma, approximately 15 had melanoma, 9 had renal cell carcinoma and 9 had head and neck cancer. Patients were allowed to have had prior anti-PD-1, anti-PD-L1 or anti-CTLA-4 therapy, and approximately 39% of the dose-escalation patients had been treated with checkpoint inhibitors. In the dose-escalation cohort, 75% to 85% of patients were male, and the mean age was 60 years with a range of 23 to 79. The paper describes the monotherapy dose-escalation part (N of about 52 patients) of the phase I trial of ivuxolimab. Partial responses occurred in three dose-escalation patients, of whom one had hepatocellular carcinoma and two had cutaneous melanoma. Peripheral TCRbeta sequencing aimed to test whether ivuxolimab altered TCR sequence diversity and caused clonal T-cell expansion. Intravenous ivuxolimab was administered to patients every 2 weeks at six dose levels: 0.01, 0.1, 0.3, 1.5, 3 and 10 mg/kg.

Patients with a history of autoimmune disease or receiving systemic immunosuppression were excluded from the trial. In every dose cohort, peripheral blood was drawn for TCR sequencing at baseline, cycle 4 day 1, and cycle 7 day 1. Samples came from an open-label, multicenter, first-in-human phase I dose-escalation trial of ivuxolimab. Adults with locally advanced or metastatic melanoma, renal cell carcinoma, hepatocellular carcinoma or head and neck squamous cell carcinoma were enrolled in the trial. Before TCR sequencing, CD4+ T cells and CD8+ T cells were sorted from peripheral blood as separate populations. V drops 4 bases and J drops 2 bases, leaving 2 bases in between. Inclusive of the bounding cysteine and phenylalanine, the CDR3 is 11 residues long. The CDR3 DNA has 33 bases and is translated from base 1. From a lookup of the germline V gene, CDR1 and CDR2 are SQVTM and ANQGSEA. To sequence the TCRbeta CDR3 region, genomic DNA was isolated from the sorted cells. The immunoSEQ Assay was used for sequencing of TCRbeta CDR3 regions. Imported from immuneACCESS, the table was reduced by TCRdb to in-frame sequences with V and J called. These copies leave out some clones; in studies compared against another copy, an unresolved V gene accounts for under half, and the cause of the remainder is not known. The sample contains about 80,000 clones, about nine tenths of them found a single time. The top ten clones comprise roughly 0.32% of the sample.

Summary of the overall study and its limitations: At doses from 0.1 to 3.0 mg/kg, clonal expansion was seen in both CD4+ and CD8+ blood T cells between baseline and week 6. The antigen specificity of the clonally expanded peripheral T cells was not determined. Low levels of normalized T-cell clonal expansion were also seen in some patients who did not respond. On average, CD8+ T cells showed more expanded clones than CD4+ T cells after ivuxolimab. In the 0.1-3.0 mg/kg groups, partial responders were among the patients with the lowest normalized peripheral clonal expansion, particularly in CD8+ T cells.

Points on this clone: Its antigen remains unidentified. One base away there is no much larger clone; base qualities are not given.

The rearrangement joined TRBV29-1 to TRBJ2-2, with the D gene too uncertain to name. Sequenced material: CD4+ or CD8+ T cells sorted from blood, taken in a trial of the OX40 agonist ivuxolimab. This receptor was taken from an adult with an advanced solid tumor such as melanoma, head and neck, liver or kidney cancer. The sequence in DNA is TGCAGCGTTGGAAACACCGGGGAGCTGTTTTTT. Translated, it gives CSVGNTGELFF.